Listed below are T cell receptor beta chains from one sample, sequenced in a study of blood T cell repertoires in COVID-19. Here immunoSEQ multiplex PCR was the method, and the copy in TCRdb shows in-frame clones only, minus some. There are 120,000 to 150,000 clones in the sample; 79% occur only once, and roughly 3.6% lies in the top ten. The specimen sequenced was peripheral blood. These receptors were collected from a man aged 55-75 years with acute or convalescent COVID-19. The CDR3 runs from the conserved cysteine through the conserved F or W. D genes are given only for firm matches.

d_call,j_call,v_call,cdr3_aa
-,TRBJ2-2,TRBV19,CASTNPGELFF
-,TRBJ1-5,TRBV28,CASSFSVSNQPQHF
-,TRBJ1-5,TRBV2,CASSGGHSNQPQHF
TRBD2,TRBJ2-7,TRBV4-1,CASSARGSGGSYEQYF
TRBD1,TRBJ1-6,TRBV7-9,CASSLDRAHNSPLHF
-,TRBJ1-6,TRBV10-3,CAISGKADSSPLHF
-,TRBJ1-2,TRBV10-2,CASSTGYGYTF
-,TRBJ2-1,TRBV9,CASSVSYNEQFF
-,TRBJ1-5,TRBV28,CASSPGGGPGQPQHF
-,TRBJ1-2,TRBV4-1,CASSQETGNYGYTF
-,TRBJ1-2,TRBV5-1,CASSLDSSGGYTF
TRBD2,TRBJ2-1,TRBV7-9,CASSSTISGWKYNEQFF
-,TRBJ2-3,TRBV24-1,CATRPNRDAVDTQYF
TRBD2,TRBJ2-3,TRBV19,CASSPRTSGTSTDTQYF
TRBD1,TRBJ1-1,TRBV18,CASSSGQALAEAFF
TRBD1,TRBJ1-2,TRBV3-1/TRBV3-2,CASSPLTGTGDGYTF
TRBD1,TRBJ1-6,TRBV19,CASQQGASSPLHF
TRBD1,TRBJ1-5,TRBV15,CATSRGGQAGQPQHF
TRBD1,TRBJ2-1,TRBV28,CASKRQGGNEQFF
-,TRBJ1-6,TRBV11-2,CASSLGRTAVNSPLHF
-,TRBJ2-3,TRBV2,CASRLPGGPADTQYF
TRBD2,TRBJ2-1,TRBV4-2,CASSPFSSGRANEQFF
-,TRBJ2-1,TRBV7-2,CASSPFVEQFF
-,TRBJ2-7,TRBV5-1,CASSRQEGVGEQYF
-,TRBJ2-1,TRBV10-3,CAISESRVEQFF
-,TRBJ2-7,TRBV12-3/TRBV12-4,CASSLGGEQYF
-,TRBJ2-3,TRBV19,CASSIASADTQYF
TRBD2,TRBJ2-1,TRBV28,CASSPRGGMNNEQFF
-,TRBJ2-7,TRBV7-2,CASSLSRGGFHEQYF
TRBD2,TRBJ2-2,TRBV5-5,CASSLEAGGTGELFF
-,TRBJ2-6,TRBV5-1,CASSLDGTGANVLTF
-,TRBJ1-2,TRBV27,CASSLSSAAGSYTF
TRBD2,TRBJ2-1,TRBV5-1,CASRRRSGNHNEQFF
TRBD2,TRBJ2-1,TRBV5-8,CASGPTGTRHNEQFF
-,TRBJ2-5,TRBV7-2,CASSSPSGGTQYF
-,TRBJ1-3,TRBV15,CATSRDGRGFSGNTIYF
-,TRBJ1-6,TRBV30,CAWSVWTEGSPLHF
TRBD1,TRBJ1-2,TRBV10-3,CAIRPSTGNYGYTF
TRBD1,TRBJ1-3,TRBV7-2,CASSLSGQGLNTIYF
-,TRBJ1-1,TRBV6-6,CASSLVSDTEAFF
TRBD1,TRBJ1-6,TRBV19,CASSPGQGGNSPLHF
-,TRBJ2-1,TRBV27,CASSLSSGVGNEQFF
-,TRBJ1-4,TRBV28,CASEENEKLFF
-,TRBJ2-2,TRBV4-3,CASSQLVGTGELFF
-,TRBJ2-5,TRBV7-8,CASSSAGTQYF
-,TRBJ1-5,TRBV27,CASSQYRGNQPQHF
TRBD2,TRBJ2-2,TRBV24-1,CATERPWTSGRTGELFF
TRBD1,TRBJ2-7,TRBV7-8,CASSLRQGEQYF
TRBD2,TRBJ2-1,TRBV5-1,CASSLGAGVANEQFF
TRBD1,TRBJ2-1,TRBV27,CASSLYGRGWGNEQFF